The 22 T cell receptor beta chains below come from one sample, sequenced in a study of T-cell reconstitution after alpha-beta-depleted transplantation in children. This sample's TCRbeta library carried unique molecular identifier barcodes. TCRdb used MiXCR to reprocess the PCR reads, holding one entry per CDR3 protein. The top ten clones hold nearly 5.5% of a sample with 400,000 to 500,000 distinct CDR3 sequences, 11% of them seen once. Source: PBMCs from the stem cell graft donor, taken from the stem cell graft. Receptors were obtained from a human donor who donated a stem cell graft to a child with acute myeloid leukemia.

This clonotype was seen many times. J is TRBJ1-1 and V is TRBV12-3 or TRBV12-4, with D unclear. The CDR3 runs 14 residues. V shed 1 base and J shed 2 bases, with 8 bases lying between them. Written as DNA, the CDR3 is TGTGCCAGCAGTTTAGGTGTGGAAAACACTGAAGCTTTCTTT. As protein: CASSLGVENTEAFF.

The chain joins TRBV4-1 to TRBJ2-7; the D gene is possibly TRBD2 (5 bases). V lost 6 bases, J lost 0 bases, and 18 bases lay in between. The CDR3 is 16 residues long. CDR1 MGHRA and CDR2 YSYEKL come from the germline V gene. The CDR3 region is CASSPRGSGNSYEQYF. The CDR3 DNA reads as TGCGCCAGCAGTCCGAGAGGGAGCGGCAACTCCTACGAGCAGTACTTC.

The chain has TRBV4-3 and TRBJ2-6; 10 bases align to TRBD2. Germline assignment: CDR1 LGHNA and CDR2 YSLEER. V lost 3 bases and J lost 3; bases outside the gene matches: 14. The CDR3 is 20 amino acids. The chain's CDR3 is CASSHEIGLAGVGGANVLTF. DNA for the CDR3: TGCGCCAGCAGCCATGAGATTGGGCTAGCGGGAGTAGGTGGGGCCAACGTCCTGACTTTC.

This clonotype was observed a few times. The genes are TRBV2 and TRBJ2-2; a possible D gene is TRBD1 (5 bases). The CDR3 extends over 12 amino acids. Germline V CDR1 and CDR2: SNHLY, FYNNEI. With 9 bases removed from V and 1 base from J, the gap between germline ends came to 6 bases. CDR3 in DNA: TGTGCCAGAGGGGAGAACACCGGGGAGCTGTTTTTT. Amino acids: CARGENTGELFF.

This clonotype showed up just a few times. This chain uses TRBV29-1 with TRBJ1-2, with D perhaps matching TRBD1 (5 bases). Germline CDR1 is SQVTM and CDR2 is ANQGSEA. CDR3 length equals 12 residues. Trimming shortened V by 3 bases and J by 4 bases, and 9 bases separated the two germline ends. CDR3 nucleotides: TGCAGCGTTGATAAGGGACTCTATGGCTACACCTTC. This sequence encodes CSVDKGLYGYTF.

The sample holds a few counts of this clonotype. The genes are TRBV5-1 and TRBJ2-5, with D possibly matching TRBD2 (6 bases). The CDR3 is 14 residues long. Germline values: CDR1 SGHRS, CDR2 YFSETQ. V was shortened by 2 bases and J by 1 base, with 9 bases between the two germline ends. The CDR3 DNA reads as TGCGCCAGCAGCTTTGGCGGGATCCAAGAGACCCAGTACTTC. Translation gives CASSFGGIQETQYF.

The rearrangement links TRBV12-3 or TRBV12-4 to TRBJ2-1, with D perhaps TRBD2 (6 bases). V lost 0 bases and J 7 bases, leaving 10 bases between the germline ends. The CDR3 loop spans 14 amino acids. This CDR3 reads CASSLAGGANEQFF. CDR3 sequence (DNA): TGTGCCAGCAGTTTAGCGGGAGGTGCAAATGAGCAGTTCTTC.

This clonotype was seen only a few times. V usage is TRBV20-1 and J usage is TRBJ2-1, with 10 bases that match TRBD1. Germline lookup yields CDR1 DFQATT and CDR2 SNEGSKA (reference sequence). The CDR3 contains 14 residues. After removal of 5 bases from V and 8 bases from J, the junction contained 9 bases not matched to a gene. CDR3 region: CSAYTGTGVYEQFF. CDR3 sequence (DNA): TGCAGTGCTTATACGGGGACAGGGGTGTATGAGCAGTTCTTC.

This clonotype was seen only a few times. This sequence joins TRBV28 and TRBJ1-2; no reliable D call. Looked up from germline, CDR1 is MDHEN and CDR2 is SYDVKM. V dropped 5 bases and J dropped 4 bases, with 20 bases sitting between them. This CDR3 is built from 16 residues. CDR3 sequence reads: CASSDPGRVAVYGYTF. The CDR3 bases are TGTGCCAGCAGTGACCCGGGCCGGGTGGCGGTCTATGGCTACACCTTC.

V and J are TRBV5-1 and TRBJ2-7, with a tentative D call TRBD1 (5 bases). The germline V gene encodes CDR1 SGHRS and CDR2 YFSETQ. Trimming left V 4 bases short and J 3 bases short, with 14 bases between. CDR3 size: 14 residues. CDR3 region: CASSQGTTGYEQYF. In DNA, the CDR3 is TGCGCCAGCAGCCAGGGAACCACCGGCTACGAGCAGTACTTC.

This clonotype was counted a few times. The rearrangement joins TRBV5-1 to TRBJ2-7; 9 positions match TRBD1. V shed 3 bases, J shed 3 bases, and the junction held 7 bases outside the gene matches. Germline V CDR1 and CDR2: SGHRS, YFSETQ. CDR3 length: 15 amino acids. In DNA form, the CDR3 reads TGCGCCAGCAGCTCGCCGGGACAGGGAAACTACGAGCAGTACTTC. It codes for CASSSPGQGNYEQYF.

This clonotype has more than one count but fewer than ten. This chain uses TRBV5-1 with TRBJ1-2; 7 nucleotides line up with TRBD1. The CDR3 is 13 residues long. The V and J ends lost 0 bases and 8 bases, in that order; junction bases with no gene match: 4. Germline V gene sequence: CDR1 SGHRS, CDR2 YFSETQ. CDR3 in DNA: TGCGCCAGCAGCTTGGAGACAGGGCAAGGCTACACCTTC. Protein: CASSLETGQGYTF.

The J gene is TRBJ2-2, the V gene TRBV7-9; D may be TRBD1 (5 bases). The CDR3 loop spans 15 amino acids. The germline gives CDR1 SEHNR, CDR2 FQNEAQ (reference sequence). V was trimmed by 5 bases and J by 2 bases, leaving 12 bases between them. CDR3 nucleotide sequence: TGTGCCAGCAGCATCAGACAGATTAACACCGGGGAGCTGTTTTTT. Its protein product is CASSIRQINTGELFF.

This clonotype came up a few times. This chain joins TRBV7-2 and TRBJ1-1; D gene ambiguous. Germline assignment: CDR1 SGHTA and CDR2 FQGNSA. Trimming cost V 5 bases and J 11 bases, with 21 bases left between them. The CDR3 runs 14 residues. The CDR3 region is CASSAYQRAGRAFF. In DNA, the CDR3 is TGTGCCAGCAGCGCGTACCAAAGGGCCGGGCGGGCTTTCTTT.

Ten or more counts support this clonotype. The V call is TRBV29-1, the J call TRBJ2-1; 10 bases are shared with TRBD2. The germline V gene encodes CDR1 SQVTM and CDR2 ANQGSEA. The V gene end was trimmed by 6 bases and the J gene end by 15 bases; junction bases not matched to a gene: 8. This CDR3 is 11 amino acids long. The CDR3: CSVPSGRAPFF. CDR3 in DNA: TGCAGCGTCCCCAGCGGGAGGGCCCCGTTCTTC.

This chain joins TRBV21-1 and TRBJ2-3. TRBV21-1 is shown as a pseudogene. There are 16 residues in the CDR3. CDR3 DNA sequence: TGTGCCAGCAGCAAAGACCAGCGATCTAGCACAGATACGCAGTATTTT. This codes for CASSKDQRSSTDTQYF.

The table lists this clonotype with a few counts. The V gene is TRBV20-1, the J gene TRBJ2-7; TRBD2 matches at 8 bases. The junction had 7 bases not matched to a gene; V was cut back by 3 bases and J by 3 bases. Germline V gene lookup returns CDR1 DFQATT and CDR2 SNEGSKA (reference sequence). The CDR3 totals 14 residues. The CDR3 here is CSASLSGGVYEQYF. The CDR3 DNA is TGCAGTGCTAGTCTCAGCGGGGGAGTCTACGAGCAGTACTTC.

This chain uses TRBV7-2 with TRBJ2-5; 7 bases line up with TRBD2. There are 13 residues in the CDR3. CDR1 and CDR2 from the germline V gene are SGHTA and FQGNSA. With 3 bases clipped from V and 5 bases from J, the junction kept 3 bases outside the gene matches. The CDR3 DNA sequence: TGTGCCAGCAGCTTCATGGGAGGGGAGACCCAGTACTTC. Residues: CASSFMGGETQYF.

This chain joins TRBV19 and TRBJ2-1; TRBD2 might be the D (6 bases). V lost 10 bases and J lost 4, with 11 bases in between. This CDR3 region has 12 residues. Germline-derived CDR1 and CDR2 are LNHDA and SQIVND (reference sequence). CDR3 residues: CATWDLYNEQFF. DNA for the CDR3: TGTGCCACCTGGGACTTGTACAATGAGCAGTTCTTC.

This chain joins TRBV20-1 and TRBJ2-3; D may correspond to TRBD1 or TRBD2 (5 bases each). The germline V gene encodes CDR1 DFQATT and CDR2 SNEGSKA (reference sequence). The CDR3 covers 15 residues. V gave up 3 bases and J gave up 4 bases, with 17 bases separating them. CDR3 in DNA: TGCAGTGCTAGGGGGCGGGCAGTGCGAGCAGATACGCAGTATTTT. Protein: CSARGRAVRADTQYF.

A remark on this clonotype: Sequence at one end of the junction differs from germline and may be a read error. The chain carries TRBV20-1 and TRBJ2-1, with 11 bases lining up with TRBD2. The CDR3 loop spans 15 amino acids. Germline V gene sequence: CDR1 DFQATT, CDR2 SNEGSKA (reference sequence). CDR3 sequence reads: CCASTSGRKTSEQFF. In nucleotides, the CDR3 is TGCTGTGCTAGCACTAGCGGGAGAAAGACGAGTGAGCAGTTCTTC.

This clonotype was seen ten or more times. The CDR3 DNA sequence: TGTGCCAGCAGCAAGGACAGGGCCGTAAATGAAAAACTGTTTTTT. It specifies CASSKDRAVNEKLFF. The chain couples TRBV5-5 to TRBJ1-4, with 8 bases fitting TRBD1. Germline V gene lookup returns CDR1 SGHKS and CDR2 YYEKEE (reference sequence). V gave up 4 bases and J gave up 5 bases; unmatched junction bases: 7. This CDR3 contains 15 residues.